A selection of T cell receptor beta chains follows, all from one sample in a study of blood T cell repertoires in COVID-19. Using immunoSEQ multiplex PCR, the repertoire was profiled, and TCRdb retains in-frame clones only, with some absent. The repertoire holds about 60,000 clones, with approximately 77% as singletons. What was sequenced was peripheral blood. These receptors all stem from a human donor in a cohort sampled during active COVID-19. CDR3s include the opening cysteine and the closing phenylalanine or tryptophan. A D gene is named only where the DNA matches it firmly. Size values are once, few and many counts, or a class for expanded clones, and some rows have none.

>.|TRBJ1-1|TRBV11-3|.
TGTGCCAGCAGCTTAGATGGACAGAACACTGAAGCTTTCTTT
CASSLDGQNTEAFF
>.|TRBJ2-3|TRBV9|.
TGTGCCAGCAGCGCCCAGTCCAGGGCGGCTAGCACAGATACGCAGTATTTT
CASSAQSRAASTDTQYF
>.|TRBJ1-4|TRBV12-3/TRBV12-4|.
TGTGCCAGCAGCAGGGTTGGGAAACTGTTTTTT
CASSRVGKLFF
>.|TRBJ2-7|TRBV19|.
TGTGCCAGTAGTACCGCCCGGAGCTCCTACGAGCAGTACTTC
CASSTARSSYEQYF
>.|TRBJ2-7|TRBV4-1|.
TGCGCCAGCAGCCTCCGGGACAACTCCTACGAGCAGTACTTC
CASSLRDNSYEQYF
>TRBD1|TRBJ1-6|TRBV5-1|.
TGCGCCAGCAGCCTGACAGGGGGGGGGAATTCACCCCTCCACTTT
CASSLTGGGNSPLHF
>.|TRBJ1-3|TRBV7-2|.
TGTGCCAGCAGTTATGTCCCCCTCTCTGGAAACACCATATATTTT
CASSYVPLSGNTIYF
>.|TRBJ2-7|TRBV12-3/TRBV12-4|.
TGTGCCAGCAGTTCCACGACTAATTACGAGCAGTACTTC
CASSSTTNYEQYF
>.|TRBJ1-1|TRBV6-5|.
TGTGCCAGCAGTTGGAGAGGACAGGAAGCTTTCTTT
CASSWRGQEAFF
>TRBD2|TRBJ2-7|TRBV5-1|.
TGCGCCAGCAGCGGCGGACTAGCGGGAGGAACTTCCCACGAGCAGTACTTC
CASSGGLAGGTSHEQYF
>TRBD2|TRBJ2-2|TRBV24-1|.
TGTGCCACCAGCCTTGCGGGGGGCACCGGGGAGCTGTTTTTT
CATSLAGGTGELFF
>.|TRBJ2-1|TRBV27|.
TGTGCCAGCAGTCTAAGTCTGAGCTCCTACAATGAGCAGTTCTTC
CASSLSLSSYNEQFF
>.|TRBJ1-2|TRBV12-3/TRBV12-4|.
TGTGCCAGCGCCAAGGGGCCGTACTATGGCTACACCTTC
CASAKGPYYGYTF
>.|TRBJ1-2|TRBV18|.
TGTGCCAGCTCACCACTCGAGGAGCGACATGGCTACACCTTC
CASSPLEERHGYTF
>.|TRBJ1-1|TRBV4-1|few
TGCGCCAGCAGCTCCGGGTCTCCGAACACTGAAGCTTTCTTT
CASSSGSPNTEAFF
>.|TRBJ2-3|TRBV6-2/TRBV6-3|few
TGTGCCAGCAGTTACTCGAGAGGGGGGGACACCGGAGATACGCAGTATTTT
CASSYSRGGDTGDTQYF
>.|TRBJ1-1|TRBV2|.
TGTGCCATGCAGGCCCGAACGAACACTGAAGCTTTCTTT
CAMQARTNTEAFF
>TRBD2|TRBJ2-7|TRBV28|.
TGTGCCAGCAGTTTAGTTGGCGGGAGGGCTGCAGAGCAGTACTTC
CASSLVGGRAAEQYF
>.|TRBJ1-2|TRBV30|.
TGTGCCTGGGTCAGGGAGGACTATGGCTACACCTTC
CAWVREDYGYTF
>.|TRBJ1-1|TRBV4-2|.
TGTGCCAGCAGCCAAGGATCCAGTATGAACACTGAAGCTTTCTTT
CASSQGSSMNTEAFF
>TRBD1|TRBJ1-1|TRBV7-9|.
TGTGCCAGCAGCTTGCGCCCAGGGGGAGGCACTGAAGCTTTCTTT
CASSLRPGGGTEAFF
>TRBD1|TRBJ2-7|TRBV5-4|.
TGTGCCAGCAGCCCCGACCGGGACAGGGGGCGTCCGCAGTACTTC
CASSPDRDRGRPQYF
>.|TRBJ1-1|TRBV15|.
TGTGCCACCAGCAGTGGGCTTTCGGGGTCTGAAGCTTTCTTT
CATSSGLSGSEAFF
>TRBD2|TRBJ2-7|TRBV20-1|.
TGCAGTGCTAGTCGTTCTAGCGGGACCTACGAGCAGTACTTC
CSASRSSGTYEQYF
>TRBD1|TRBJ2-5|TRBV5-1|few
TGCGCCAGCAGCTCAACCGGGACAGGGGGCGCGGAGACCCAGTACTTC
CASSSTGTGGAETQYF
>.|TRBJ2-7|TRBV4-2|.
TGTGCCAGCAGCCAAGGGATGAGGGCGATGGATCCCTACGAGCAGTACTTC
CASSQGMRAMDPYEQYF